The 2 T cell receptor beta chains in this list originate from one sample, sequenced in a study of cytomegalovirus exposure and HLA in healthy donors. PCR used 60 Vbeta primers and 13 Jbeta primers. Clones were sequenced by immunoSEQ multiplex PCR, and TCRdb holds only the in-frame ones, with some missing. The table shows approximately 120,000 clones, with 60% to 85% occurring only once. The source material was PBMCs. These receptors all come from a young man in good health and CMV-seronegative.

This chain links TRBV27 with TRBJ2-7; D is perhaps TRBD1 (6 bases). The CDR3 consists of 14 residues. CDR1 is MNHEY, CDR2 SMNVEV, per germline (reference sequence). V was shortened by 5 bases and J by 2 bases, with 13 bases between the two germline ends. This chain's CDR3 is CASSTWGPPYEQYF. The CDR3 DNA sequence: TGTGCCAGCAGTACGTGGGGGCCTCCCTACGAGCAGTACTTC.

This chain uses TRBV14 with TRBJ2-2; 10 positions agree with TRBD2. The CDR3 covers 14 residues. From germline, CDR1 is SGHDN and CDR2 FVKESK. The V segment lost 3 bases and the J segment 14 bases; nucleotides outside the gene matches: 9. The DNA of the CDR3 is TGTGCCAGCAGCCAGAGCGGGGGGGATACTTTTCTGTTTTTT. Its protein is CASSQSGGDTFLFF. Drawing the rest from reference TRBV14 and TRBJ2-2, the complete variable domain is EAGVTQFPSHSVIEKGQTVTLRCDPISGHDNLYWYRRVMGKEIKFLLHFVKESKQDESGMPNNRFLAERTGGTYSTLKVQPAELEDSGVYFCASSQSGGDTFLFFGEGSRLTVL.